This TCR beta chain was captured by sequencing in a study of cytomegalovirus exposure and HLA in healthy donors. Findings of the study overall: In vitro confirmation showed three CMV-associated chains to be CMV antigen specific.

Notes on this clone: Its specificity is unknown.

There are 13 residues in the CDR3. Germline loops: CDR1 MDHEN, CDR2 SYDVKM. The V gene lost 10 bases and the J gene lost 5 bases, with 18 bases spanning the gap. Assay used: immunoSEQ multiplex PCR; TCRdb lists only in-frame clones, some missing. The sample contains about 200,000 clones, roughly 84% of which appear only once. Separation from the 666-subject first cohort characterized the approximately 120-subject validation cohort, to which the donors belonged. Source material: PBMCs. The TCR sequence derives from a woman in her twenties or thirties in good health and CMV-seropositive. The chain links TRBV28 to TRBJ2-7, with D tentatively TRBD1 (5 bases). The CDR3 sequence: CATRTGSRNEQYF. The CDR3, as DNA: TGTGCCACCCGAACAGGTTCGCGGAACGAGCAGTACTTC.